This T cell receptor (beta chain) comes out of a study of T cells in Graves' hyperthyroidism and ophthalmopathy. Findings and limits, study-wide: In blood, most of the thyroid clonotypes expanded above 0.001 were also present. Ophthalmopathy got predicted by the model a median approximately 6 months before its onset. Through a model of 13 V-J features, ophthalmopathy was separated from stable hyperthyroidism.

CDR1 and CDR2 from the germline V gene are SGHTA and FQGNSA. The CDR3 is 15 residues long. The definition of stable Graves' hyperthyroidism was no ophthalmopathy progression within 18 months. The count of this clonotype is one. Its antigen is unknown. One base away lies a much larger clone, so this may be a sequencing read error. From RNA transcripts, TCR beta CDR3 regions were amplified. Researchers ran a first-round RT-PCR on the TCR CDR3 using the HTBI primer set. TCRdb reprocessed the multiplex PCR reads with MiXCR, giving one entry per CDR3 protein. In the table there are 450,000 to 700,000 distinct CDR3 sequences, 46% of which are singletons.

The receptor comes from a woman aged 18 to 35 with Graves' hyperthyroidism. The V gene is TRBV7-2, the J gene TRBJ1-4; D remains ambiguous. Sequences were obtained from peripheral blood or thyroid tissue (not recorded which). The CDR3 nucleotides are TGTGCCAGCAGCTTAAATGGACTGGAGGGTGAAAAACTGCTTTTT. It specifies CASSLNGLEGEKLLF.